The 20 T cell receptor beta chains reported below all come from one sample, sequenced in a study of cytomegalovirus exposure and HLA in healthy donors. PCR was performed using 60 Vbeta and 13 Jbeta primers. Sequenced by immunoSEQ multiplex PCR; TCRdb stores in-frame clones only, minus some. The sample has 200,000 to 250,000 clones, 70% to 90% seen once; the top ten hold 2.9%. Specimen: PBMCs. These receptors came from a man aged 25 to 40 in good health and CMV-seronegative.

CDR3 protein: CASSFLTGGSGNTIYF. DNA for the CDR3: TGTGCCAGCAGTTTCCTGACAGGGGGCTCGGGAAACACCATATATTTT. The chain uses TRBV28 and TRBJ1-3, with 10 positions matching TRBD1. Losses at the gene ends were 3 bases for V and 4 bases for J; bases not matched to a gene: 6. The CDR3 runs to 16 residues. From germline, CDR1 is MDHEN and CDR2 SYDVKM.

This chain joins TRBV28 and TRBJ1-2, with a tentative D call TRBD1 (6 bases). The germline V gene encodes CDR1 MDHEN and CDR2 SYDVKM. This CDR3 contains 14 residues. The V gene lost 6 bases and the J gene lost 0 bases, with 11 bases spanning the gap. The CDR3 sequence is CASRLDSPNYGYTF. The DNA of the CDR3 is TGTGCCAGCAGGCTGGACAGCCCTAACTATGGCTACACCTTC.

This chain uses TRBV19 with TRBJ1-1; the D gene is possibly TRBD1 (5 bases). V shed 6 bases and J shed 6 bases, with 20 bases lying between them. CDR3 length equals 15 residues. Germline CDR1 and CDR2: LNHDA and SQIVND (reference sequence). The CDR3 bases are TGTGCCAGTAGACCCATTGACAGCCGCTCCCCTGAAGCTTTCTTT. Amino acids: CASRPIDSRSPEAFF. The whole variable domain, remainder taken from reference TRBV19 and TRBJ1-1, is DGGITQSPKYLFRKEGQNVTLSCEQNLNHDAMYWYRQDPGQGLRLIYYSQIVNDFQKGDIAEGYSVSREKKESFPLTVTSAQKNPTAFYLCASRPIDSRSPEAFFGQGTRLTVV.

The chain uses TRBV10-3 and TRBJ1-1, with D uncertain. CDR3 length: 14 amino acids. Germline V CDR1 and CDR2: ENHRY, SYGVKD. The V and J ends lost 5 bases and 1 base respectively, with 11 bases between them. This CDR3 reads CAISLTGGNTEAFF. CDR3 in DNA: TGTGCCATCAGTTTGACGGGAGGGAACACTGAAGCTTTCTTT.

The CDR3, as DNA: TGCGCCAGCAGTAGGGCGGGGGCCGTTTCGGAGCAGTTCTTC. This encodes CASSRAGAVSEQFF. The chain combines TRBV10-1 with TRBJ2-1; maybe TRBD2 (7 bases). Trimming took off 5 bases at V and 10 bases at J, with 18 bases between the two ends. The CDR3 contains 14 residues. From germline, CDR1 is WNHNN and CDR2 SYGVQD (reference sequence).

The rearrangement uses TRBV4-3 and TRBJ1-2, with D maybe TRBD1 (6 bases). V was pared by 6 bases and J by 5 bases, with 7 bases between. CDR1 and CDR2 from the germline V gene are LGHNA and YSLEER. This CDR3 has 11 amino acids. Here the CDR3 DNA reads TGCGCCAGCAGGGACAGATATGGCTACACCTTC. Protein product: CASRDRYGYTF.

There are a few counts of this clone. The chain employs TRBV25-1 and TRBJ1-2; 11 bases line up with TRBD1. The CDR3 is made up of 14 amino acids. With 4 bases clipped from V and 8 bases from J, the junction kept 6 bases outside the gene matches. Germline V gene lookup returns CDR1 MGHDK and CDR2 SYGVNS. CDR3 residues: CASSGTGGLDGYTF. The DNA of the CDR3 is TGTGCCAGCAGTGGGACAGGGGGCTTGGACGGCTACACCTTC.

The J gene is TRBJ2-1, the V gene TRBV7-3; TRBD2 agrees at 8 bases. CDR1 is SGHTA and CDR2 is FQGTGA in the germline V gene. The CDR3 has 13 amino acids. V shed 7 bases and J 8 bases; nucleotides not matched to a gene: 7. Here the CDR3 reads CASTFRGGDEQFF. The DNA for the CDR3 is TGTGCCAGCACCTTTCGGGGGGGCGATGAGCAGTTCTTC.

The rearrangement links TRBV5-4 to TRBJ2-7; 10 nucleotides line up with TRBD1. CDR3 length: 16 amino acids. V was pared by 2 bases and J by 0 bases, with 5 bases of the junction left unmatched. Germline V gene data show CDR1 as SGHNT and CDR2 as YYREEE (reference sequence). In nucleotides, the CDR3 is TGTGCCAGCAGCTTAGGCGGGACAGGGGACTCCTACGAGCAGTACTTC. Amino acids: CASSLGGTGDSYEQYF. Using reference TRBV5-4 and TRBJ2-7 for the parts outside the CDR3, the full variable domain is ETGVTQSPTHLIKTRGQQVTLRCSSQSGHNTVSWYQQALGQGPQFIFQYYREEENGRGNFPPRFSGLQFPNYSSELNVNALELDDSALYLCASSLGGTGDSYEQYFGPGTRLTVT.

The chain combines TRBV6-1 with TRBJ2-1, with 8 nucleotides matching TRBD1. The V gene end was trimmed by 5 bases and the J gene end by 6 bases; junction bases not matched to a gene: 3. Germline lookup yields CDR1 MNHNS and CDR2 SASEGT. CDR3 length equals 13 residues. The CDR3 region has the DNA TGTGCCAGCAGTCTAGGACAGGGCAATGAGCAGTTCTTC. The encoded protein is CASSLGQGNEQFF.

This chain's CDR3 is CASSLALGSDTQYF. CDR3 nucleotide sequence: TGTGCCAGCAGCTTAGCCCTCGGGTCGGATACGCAGTATTTT. The gene calls are TRBV28 and TRBJ2-3; D is unresolved. CDR1 and CDR2 (germline): MDHEN, SYDVKM. The CDR3 is 14 amino acids. Trimming pared 6 bases from V and 6 bases from J, leaving 16 bases between.

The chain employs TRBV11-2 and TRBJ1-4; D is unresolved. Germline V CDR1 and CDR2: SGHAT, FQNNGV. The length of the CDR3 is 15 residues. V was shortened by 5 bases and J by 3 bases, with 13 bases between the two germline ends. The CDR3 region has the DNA TGTGCCAGCAGCCCCGACCGGGTGTCTAATGAAAAACTGTTTTTT. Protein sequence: CASSPDRVSNEKLFF.

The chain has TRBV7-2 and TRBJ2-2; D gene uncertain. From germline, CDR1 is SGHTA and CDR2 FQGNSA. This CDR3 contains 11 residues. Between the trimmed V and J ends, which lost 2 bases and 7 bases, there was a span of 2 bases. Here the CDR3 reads CASSLYGELFF. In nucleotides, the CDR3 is TGTGCCAGCAGCTTATACGGGGAGCTGTTTTTT.

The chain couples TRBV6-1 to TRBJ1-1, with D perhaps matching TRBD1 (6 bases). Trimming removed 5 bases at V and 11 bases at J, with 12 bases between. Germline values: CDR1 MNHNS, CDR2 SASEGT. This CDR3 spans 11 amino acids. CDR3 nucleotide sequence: TGTGCCAGCAGTAGAGGACAGTCGGCTTTCTTT. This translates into CASSRGQSAFF.

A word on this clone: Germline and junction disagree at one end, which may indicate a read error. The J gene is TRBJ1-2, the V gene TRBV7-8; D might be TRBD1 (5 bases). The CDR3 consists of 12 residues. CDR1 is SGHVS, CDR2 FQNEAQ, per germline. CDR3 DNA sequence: TGTGCCAGCAGCTTAGCGGCAGGGCTTACTTTCTTC. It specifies CASSLAAGLTFF.

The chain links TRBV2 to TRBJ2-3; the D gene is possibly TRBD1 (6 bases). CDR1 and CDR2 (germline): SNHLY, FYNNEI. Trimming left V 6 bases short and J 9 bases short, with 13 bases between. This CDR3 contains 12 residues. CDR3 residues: CASRGGVGTQYF. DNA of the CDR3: TGTGCCAGCAGAGGGGGAGTGGGCACGCAGTATTTT.

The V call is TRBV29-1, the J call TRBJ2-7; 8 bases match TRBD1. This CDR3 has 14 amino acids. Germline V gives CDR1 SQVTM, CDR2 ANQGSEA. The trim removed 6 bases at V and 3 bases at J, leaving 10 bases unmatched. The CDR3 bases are TGCAGCGTCGAAACCGGGACAGGAATCTACGAGCAGTACTTC. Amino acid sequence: CSVETGTGIYEQYF.

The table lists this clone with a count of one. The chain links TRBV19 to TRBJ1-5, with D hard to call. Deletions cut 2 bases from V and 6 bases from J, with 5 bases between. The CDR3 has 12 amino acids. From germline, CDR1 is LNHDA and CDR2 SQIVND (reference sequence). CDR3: CASSIYSQPQHF. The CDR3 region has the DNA TGTGCCAGTAGTATATACAGTCAGCCCCAGCATTTT.

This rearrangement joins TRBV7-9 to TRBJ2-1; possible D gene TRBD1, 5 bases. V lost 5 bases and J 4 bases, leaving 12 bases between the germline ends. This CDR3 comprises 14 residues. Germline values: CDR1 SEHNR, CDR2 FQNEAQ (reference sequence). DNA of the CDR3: TGTGCCAGCAGCCATGCGGACATATACAATGAGCAGTTCTTC. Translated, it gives CASSHADIYNEQFF.

CDR3 bases: TGTGCCAGCTCACCTCCTACAGGGGGCCGGGGGGATCAGCCCCAGCATTTT. Protein: CASSPPTGGRGDQPQHF. V usage is TRBV18 and J usage is TRBJ1-5; TRBD1 agrees at 9 bases. The CDR3 has 17 amino acids. Germline CDR1 and CDR2: KGHSH and LQKENI. V dropped 3 bases and J dropped 5; count of bases not matched to a gene: 11.